The 16 T cell receptor beta chains given below trace back to one sample, sequenced in a study of blood T cells in healthy people across ages. It was with a sample-barcoded 5' primer and a J-beta primer mix that a second PCR of about 7 to 12 cycles was run. TCRdb re-called the 5' RACE reads with MiXCR, one entry per CDR3 protein. The data hold some 1.7 million distinct CDR3 sequences, with 28% observed a single time. The specimen was blood. These receptors were collected from a woman aged 25 to 39 in good health.

This chain joins TRBV6-2 or TRBV6-3 and TRBJ1-1; D is unresolved. CDR3 length: 17 residues. V was trimmed by 4 bases and J by 3 bases, leaving 21 bases between them. The germline V gene encodes CDR1 MNHEY and CDR2 SVGEGT. The CDR3 DNA follows: TGTGCCAGCAGTTTTACCTTGAGGAGCCCAGAGGACACTGAAGCTTTCTTT. As protein: CASSFTLRSPEDTEAFF.

At least ten counts were recorded for this clonotype. The chain combines TRBV7-2 with TRBJ2-5; tentative D call: TRBD2 (5 bases). CDR1 and CDR2 (germline): SGHTA, FQGNSA. The ends were cut back, 2 bases at V and 5 bases at J, with 9 bases in the middle. CDR3 length: 13 residues. CDR3 nucleotides: TGTGCCAGCAGCTTAACTCAGCGGGAGACCCAGTACTTC. The encoded protein is CASSLTQRETQYF.

The gene calls are TRBV12-3 or TRBV12-4 and TRBJ1-4; a weak D match, TRBD1 (5 bases). CDR3 length: 14 residues. V lost 8 bases to trimming and J lost 6 bases, with 16 bases between them. CDR3 residues: CASGGTDNDEKLFF. The DNA for the CDR3 is TGTGCCAGCGGCGGGACGGATAATGATGAAAAACTGTTTTTT.

This clonotype was seen repeatedly, ten times or more. This chain uses TRBV6-5 with TRBJ2-6; D is ambiguous. The V gene lost 2 bases and the J gene lost 4 bases, with 12 bases spanning the gap. The CDR3 has 16 residues. CDR1 is MNHEY and CDR2 is SVGAGI in the germline V gene. The CDR3 loop is CASSYMRTSGANVLTF. The CDR3 DNA reads TGTGCCAGCAGTTACATGAGGACCTCCGGGGCCAACGTCCTGACTTTC.

The gene calls are TRBV6-1 and TRBJ1-6, with D uncertain. V was trimmed by 6 bases and J by 1 base, leaving 16 bases between them. This CDR3 has 17 residues. CDR1 and CDR2 from the germline V gene are MNHNS and SASEGT. The CDR3 sequence is CASSADWAASYNSPLHF. The CDR3 nucleotides are TGTGCCAGCAGCGCGGACTGGGCGGCATCCTATAATTCACCCCTCCACTTT.

This clonotype occurred many times. The V and J genes are TRBV12-3 or TRBV12-4 and TRBJ2-5, with D unresolved. With 2 bases removed from V and 2 bases from J, the gap between germline ends came to 9 bases. The CDR3 covers 14 residues. In nucleotides, the CDR3 is TGTGCCAGCAGTTTAAAAGGCAGGCAAGAGACCCAGTACTTC. Translation: CASSLKGRQETQYF.

This clonotype was picked up a small number of times. This chain connects TRBV6-5 to TRBJ2-1, with TRBD2 as a possible D gene (5 bases). The germline gives CDR1 MNHEY, CDR2 SVGAGI. This CDR3 contains 15 residues. Trimming removed 6 bases from V and 0 bases from J, with 12 bases in between. The DNA for the CDR3 is TGTGCCAGCAGGCCGGACTTCCTCTCCTACAATGAGCAGTTCTTC. It is translated as CASRPDFLSYNEQFF.

The chain recombines TRBV12-5 with TRBJ2-2, with D perhaps matching TRBD1 (6 bases). The CDR3 totals 16 residues. The germline V gene encodes CDR1 LGHNT and CDR2 FRNRAP. Trimming took off 1 base at V and 0 bases at J, with 9 bases between the two ends. CDR3: CASGLATGSNTGELFF. The CDR3 DNA follows: TGTGCTAGTGGTTTGGCCACAGGGTCGAACACCGGGGAGCTGTTTTTT.

In regard to this clonotype: One end of the junction does not line up with germline, which may come from a read error. The rearrangement joins TRBV5-1 to TRBJ2-3; no reliable D call. Per germline, CDR1 SGHRS and CDR2 YFSETQ. The CDR3 has 14 amino acids. Written as DNA, the CDR3 is TGCGCCAGCAGCTTGTCACAGAGCACAGATACGCAGGATTTT. Translation: CASSLSQSTDTQDF.

This chain links TRBV6-1 with TRBJ1-5; a weak D match, TRBD1 (6 bases). Trimming left V 3 bases short and J 5 bases short, with 14 bases between. This CDR3 comprises 15 residues. In germline, CDR1 is MNHNS, CDR2 SASEGT. The CDR3 protein is CASSERGFGDQPQHF. CDR3 DNA: TGTGCCAGCAGTGAGAGGGGGTTTGGAGATCAGCCCCAGCATTTT.

The chain links TRBV20-1 to TRBJ1-5; no definite D call. The CDR3 loop spans 15 amino acids. CDR1 is DFQATT, CDR2 SNEGSKA, per germline (reference sequence). V lost 0 bases to trimming and J lost 0 bases, with 9 bases between them. The CDR3 reads CSARDWSNSNQPQHF. CDR3 DNA sequence: TGCAGTGCTAGAGATTGGAGCAATAGCAATCAGCCCCAGCATTTT.

The chain has TRBV2 and TRBJ2-6, with D perhaps TRBD1 or TRBD2 (6 bases each). Trimming took 8 bases from V and 3 from J, leaving 11 bases between them. In germline, CDR1 is SNHLY, CDR2 FYNNEI. This CDR3 has 14 amino acids. As DNA, the CDR3 is TGTGCCAGCTACGGGGGCGGTGGGGCCAACGTCCTGACTTTC. It is translated as CASYGGGGANVLTF.

The chain combines TRBV7-3 with TRBJ1-2; TRBD1 agrees at 7 bases. The CDR3 has 13 residues. The V gene's germline CDR1 is SGHTA and CDR2 FQGTGA. J lost 10 bases, V lost 5 bases, and 10 bases had no gene match. Here the CDR3 reads CASSPDRDLAYTF. CDR3 coding DNA: TGTGCCAGCAGCCCTGACAGGGATCTGGCCTACACCTTC.

The table lists this clonotype with many counts. J is TRBJ2-1 and V is TRBV3-1; TRBD1 might be the D (7 bases). The CDR3 has 13 residues. Trimming removed 0 bases at V and 9 bases at J, with 9 bases between. Germline CDR1 and CDR2: LGHDT and YNNKEL (reference sequence). Written as DNA, the CDR3 is TGTGCCAGCAGCCAAGACAGGGGGGCTGAGCAGTTCTTC. It specifies CASSQDRGAEQFF.

Many counts were recorded for this clonotype. The chain combines TRBV4-1 with TRBJ2-7, with D perhaps given as TRBD1 or TRBD2 (5 bases each). The CDR3 is made up of 14 amino acids. Germline V lookup: CDR1 MGHRA, CDR2 YSYEKL. Trimming pared 3 bases from V and 3 bases from J, leaving 12 bases between. CDR3 nucleotide sequence: TGCGCCAGCAGCCACCGGGACGGGAACTACGAGCAGTACTTC. Residues: CASSHRDGNYEQYF.

V is TRBV20-1 and J is TRBJ2-5; 12 bases fit TRBD2. Germline V gene sequence: CDR1 DFQATT, CDR2 SNEGSKA (reference sequence). Trimming removed 5 bases from V and 4 bases from J; junction bases left unmatched: 11. CDR3 length: 16 residues. CDR3 sequence reads: CSAGAPSGRAGETQYF. The CDR3 nucleotides are TGCAGTGCTGGTGCCCCTAGCGGGAGGGCCGGAGAGACCCAGTACTTC.